This TCR beta chain was sequenced in a study of shared T cell receptors in the human thymus. The germline CDR1 and CDR2 sequences are LGHNA and YNFKEQ. The V end was cut by 1 base, the J end by 9 bases, with 13 bases between. The CDR3 runs to 14 residues. Clones were read by immunoSEQ multiplex PCR, and TCRdb kept only the in-frame ones, dropping some. The data show over 60,000 clones, about 95% seen once. The sequenced sample was thymocytes. The rearrangement links TRBV4-2 to TRBJ2-1; D perhaps matches TRBD2 (5 bases). The clonotype originates from a human donor. In DNA, the CDR3 is TGTGCCAGCAGCCAAGGAACGGTTGAGGGTGAGCAGTTCTTC. Amino acids: CASSQGTVEGEQFF.